This TCR beta chain was identified in a study of blood T cell repertoires in COVID-19. Germline V gene sequence: CDR1 SNHLY, CDR2 FYNNEI. The CDR3 extends over 17 amino acids. V was clipped by 5 bases and J by 0 bases; unmatched bases: 8. TCRdb's table, derived via immunoSEQ multiplex PCR, lists solely in-frame clones and lacks some. The sample has fewer than 150,000 clones; roughly 80% are singletons. The origin of this receptor is a man aged 45-65 years with acute or convalescent COVID-19. V usage is TRBV2 and J usage is TRBJ1-5, with 9 bases matching TRBD1. Sequenced sample: peripheral blood. CDR3 in DNA: TGTGCCAGCAGTCAAGGACAGGGGATTCATAGCAATCAGCCCCAGCATTTT. This sequence encodes CASSQGQGIHSNQPQHF.